One and the same sample provided the 15 T cell receptor beta chains below, sequenced in a study of patients and donors after allogeneic stem cell transplantation. TCRdb fed the RT-PCR reads into MiXCR, producing one record per CDR3 protein. The sample has some 200,000 distinct CDR3 sequences, around 41% seen once. The specimen was blood, either unsorted or a sorted T cell fraction (not recorded which). Receptor source: a human donor who was either an allogeneic HSCT recipient or a stem cell or donor lymphocyte infusion donor (not recorded which). It is not recorded whose cells these are; they may come from a transplant donor.

This clonotype was seen only a few times. The CDR3 nucleotides read TGTGCCATCAGCCTCAGCGAAGGGTTGACTGAAGCTTTCTTT. Translated, it gives CAISLSEGLTEAFF. The rearrangement joins TRBV10-3 to TRBJ1-1; no reliable D call. V gave up 6 bases and J gave up 5 bases, with 16 bases separating them. CDR3 size: 14 residues. Germline CDR1 ENHRY, CDR2 SYGVKD.

In this sample, this clonotype turned up a few times. The J gene is TRBJ1-2, the V gene TRBV4-2; 12 bases are a match to TRBD1. The length of the CDR3 is 14 residues. V gave up 8 bases and J gave up 6 bases; unmatched junction bases: 7. Germline V CDR1 and CDR2: LGHNA, YNFKEQ. CDR3 DNA: TGTGCCAGCGGTTCGAGGGACAGGGGGCATGGCTACACCTTC. It is translated as CASGSRDRGHGYTF.

This sequence joins TRBV29-1 and TRBJ2-7; a weak D match, TRBD2 (5 bases). CDR3 length equals 15 residues. V lost 0 bases, J lost 1 base, and 13 bases lay in between. Germline loops: CDR1 SQVTM, CDR2 ANQGSEA. CDR3 sequence reads: CSVEDDAGPSYEQYF. The CDR3 DNA is TGCAGCGTTGAAGATGATGCGGGCCCATCCTACGAGCAGTACTTC.

The chain carries TRBV9 and TRBJ2-7; TRBD1 aligns across 8 bases. Germline trimming cut 4 bases from V and 3 bases from J; bases unmatched to any gene: 9. The CDR3 has 15 residues. The germline gives CDR1 SGDLS, CDR2 YYNGEE. In DNA, the CDR3 is TGTGCCAGCAGCCCCTCCCCGGGACAGGACTACGAGCAGTACTTC. Protein sequence: CASSPSPGQDYEQYF.

V is TRBV7-9 and J is TRBJ1-4; a weak D match, TRBD1 (5 bases). The germline V and J ends were trimmed by 4 bases and 2 bases, with 17 bases remaining between them. The CDR3 covers 17 residues. Per the germline V gene, CDR1 is SEHNR and CDR2 is FQNEAQ (reference sequence). DNA of the CDR3: TGTGCCAGCAGCTCCCCCCTTCGACAGCCTACTAATGAAAAACTGTTTTTT. It is translated as CASSSPLRQPTNEKLFF.

This chain joins TRBV4-3 and TRBJ1-6; a possible D gene is TRBD1 (5 bases). CDR1 and CDR2 (germline): LGHNA, YSLEER. The germline V and J ends were trimmed by 2 bases and 7 bases, with 9 bases remaining between them. This CDR3 contains 14 residues. CDR3 in DNA: TGCGCCAGCAGCCAAATCCAGGGCAATTCACCCCTCCACTTT. This translates into CASSQIQGNSPLHF.

The chain links TRBV4-3 to TRBJ2-1; D is possibly TRBD2 (5 bases). In germline, CDR1 is LGHNA, CDR2 YSLEER. The CDR3 contains 19 residues. V lost 0 bases and J lost 5, with 23 bases in between. The CDR3 DNA is TGCGCCAGCAGCCAAGAGAAAAGCTTTGGCCCGAGGGCGAACAATGAGCAGTTCTTC. It codes for CASSQEKSFGPRANNEQFF.

This clonotype turned up a few times. V usage is TRBV12-3 or TRBV12-4 and J usage is TRBJ1-5, with 8 bases identical to TRBD1. V was clipped by 8 bases and J by 11 bases; unmatched bases: 20. This CDR3 is 16 amino acids long. The CDR3 DNA reads as TGTGCCAGCGTATTAACAGGGGGTACTTCCCAATCAGCCCAGCATTTT. This translates into CASVLTGGTSQSAQHF.

The gene calls are TRBV9 and TRBJ1-1, with TRBD1 identical over 8 bases. The germline V gene encodes CDR1 SGDLS and CDR2 YYNGEE. This CDR3 is 13 amino acids long. V shed 4 bases and J 6 bases; nucleotides not matched to a gene: 5. The CDR3 bases are TGTGCCAGCAGCCAAGGACAGGGCCCTGAAGCTTTCTTT. It yields the protein CASSQGQGPEAFF.

The gene calls are TRBV9 and TRBJ1-2, with D unresolved. Trimming shortened V by 0 bases and J by 0 bases, and 6 bases separated the two germline ends. The germline V gene has CDR1 SGDLS and CDR2 YYNGEE. The CDR3 contains 14 residues. CDR3 amino acids: CASSVGLANYGYTF. In DNA form, the CDR3 reads TGTGCCAGCAGCGTAGGGCTCGCTAACTATGGCTACACCTTC.

This chain connects TRBV11-1 to TRBJ1-1, with D hard to call. Looked up from germline, CDR1 is SGHAT and CDR2 is FQDESV (reference sequence). This CDR3 region has 15 residues. V was clipped by 2 bases and J by 0 bases, with 10 bases between them. CDR3 in DNA: TGTGCCAGCAGCTTAAAGCCCGTCCTGAACACTGAAGCTTTCTTT. Its translation is CASSLKPVLNTEAFF.

V is TRBV19 and J is TRBJ1-2; 7 bases are shared with TRBD1. CDR1 and CDR2 (germline): LNHDA, SQIVND (reference sequence). Losses at the gene ends were 4 bases for V and 5 bases for J; bases not matched to a gene: 10. The CDR3 consists of 15 residues. CDR3: CASSTLVGQVYGYTF. The DNA for the CDR3 is TGTGCCAGTAGTACCCTCGTAGGACAGGTGTATGGCTACACCTTC.

As DNA, the CDR3 is TGTGCCAGCAGTGATAAACAGGGGAAATATTCACCCCTCCACTTT. Translation: CASSDKQGKYSPLHF. This sequence joins TRBV3-1 and TRBJ1-6; the match to TRBD1 covers 7 bases. CDR3 length equals 15 residues. The J segment lost 8 bases and the V segment lost 6 bases, leaving 10 bases of the junction unmatched. In germline, CDR1 is LGHDT, CDR2 YNNKEL (reference sequence).

V and J are TRBV12-3 or TRBV12-4 and TRBJ1-3; D is undetermined. Trimming removed 0 bases at V and 0 bases at J, with 9 bases between. CDR3 length equals 16 residues. The CDR3: CASSLAGRSSGNTIYF. CDR3 sequence (DNA): TGTGCCAGCAGTTTAGCGGGCAGAAGCTCTGGAAACACCATATATTTT.

This clonotype was detected a few times. The chain recombines TRBV4-3 with TRBJ1-1; no firm D call. V gave up 0 bases and J gave up 0 bases, with 11 bases separating them. The CDR3 covers 16 residues. Per germline, CDR1 LGHNA and CDR2 YSLEER. This CDR3 reads CASSQDLVTLNTEAFF. CDR3 bases: TGCGCCAGCAGCCAAGATCTGGTCACTTTGAACACTGAAGCTTTCTTT.